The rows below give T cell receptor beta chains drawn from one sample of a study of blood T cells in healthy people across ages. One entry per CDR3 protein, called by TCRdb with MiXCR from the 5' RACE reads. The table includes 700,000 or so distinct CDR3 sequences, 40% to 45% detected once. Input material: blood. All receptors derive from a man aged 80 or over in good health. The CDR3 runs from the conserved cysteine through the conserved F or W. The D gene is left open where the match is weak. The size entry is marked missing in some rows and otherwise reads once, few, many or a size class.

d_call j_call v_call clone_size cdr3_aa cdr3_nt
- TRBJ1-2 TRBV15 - CATSPGDGNYGYTF TGTGCCACCAGCCCAGGGGACGGCAACTATGGCTACACCTTC
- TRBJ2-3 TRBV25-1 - CASSEYRAGSTDTQYF TGTGCCAGCAGTGAGTACCGGGCGGGGTCCACAGATACGCAGTATTTT
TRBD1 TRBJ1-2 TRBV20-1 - CSAPDRKGSYGYTF TGCAGTGCGCCGGACAGGAAAGGGAGCTATGGCTACACCTTC
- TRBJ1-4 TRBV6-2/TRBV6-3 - CASSYSKVRGEKLFF TGTGCCAGCAGTTACTCGAAAGTACGCGGAGAAAAACTGTTTTTT
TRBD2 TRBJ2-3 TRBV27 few CASREDLGTSGRVGTDTQYF TGTGCCAGCAGGGAGGATCTCGGGACTAGCGGGAGAGTGGGCACAGATACGCAGTATTTT
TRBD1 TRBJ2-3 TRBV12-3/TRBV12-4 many CASKWTGGMSDTQYF TGTGCCAGCAAATGGACAGGGGGCATGTCAGATACGCAGTATTTT
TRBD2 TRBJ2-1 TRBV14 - CASSQRAGDGANEQFF TGTGCCAGCAGCCAAAGGGCGGGGGACGGGGCGAATGAGCAGTTCTTC
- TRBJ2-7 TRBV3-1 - CASNQGYNEQYF TGTGCCAGCAACCAAGGCTACAATGAGCAGTACTTC
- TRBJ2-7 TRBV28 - CASSMGGSTGYEQYF TGTGCCAGCAGTATGGGGGGCTCGACGGGCTACGAGCAGTACTTC
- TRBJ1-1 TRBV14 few CASSRLGNTEAFF TGTGCCAGCAGCCGACTGGGAAACACTGAAGCTTTCTTT
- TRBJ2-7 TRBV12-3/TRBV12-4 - CASRANRDRSYEQYF TGTGCCAGCAGGGCAAACCGGGATCGAAGCTACGAGCAGTACTTC
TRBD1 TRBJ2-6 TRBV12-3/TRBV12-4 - CAGSWAATGVRRASGANVLTF TGTGCCGGCAGTTGGGCCGCGACAGGGGTAAGGAGAGCCTCTGGGGCCAACGTCCTGACTTTC
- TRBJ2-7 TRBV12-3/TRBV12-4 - CANSPTSYEQYF TGTGCCAACAGTCCGACAAGCTACGAGCAGTACTTC
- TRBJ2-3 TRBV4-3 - CASSQDTGSTDTQYF TGCGCCAGCAGCCAAGATACAGGGAGCACAGATACGCAGTATTTT
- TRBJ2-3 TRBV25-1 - CASSSAADTQYF TGTGCCAGCAGCTCGGCGGCAGATACGCAGTATTTT
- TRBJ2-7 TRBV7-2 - CASSPPVGGARYEQYF TGTGCCAGCAGCCCACCAGTAGGGGGGGCGCGGTACGAGCAGTACTTC
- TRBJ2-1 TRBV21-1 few CASSKGSDRPVREQFF TGTGCCAGCAGCAAAGGGTCAGATAGGCCCGTGAGGGAGCAGTTCTTC
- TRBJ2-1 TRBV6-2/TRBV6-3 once CASSPQGFATQFF TGTGCCAGCAGCCCACAGGGTTTTGCGACCCAGTTCTTC
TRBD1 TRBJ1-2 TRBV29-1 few CSGRDRNYGYTF TGCAGCGGCCGGGACAGAAATTATGGCTACACCTTC
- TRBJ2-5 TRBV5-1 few CASSGQTLPGTQYF TGCGCCAGCAGCGGACAGACCCTGCCGGGGACCCAGTACTTC
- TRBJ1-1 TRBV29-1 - CSVERGGAFF TGCAGCGTTGAGCGCGGGGGAGCTTTCTTT
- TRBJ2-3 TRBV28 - CASSYLWQDSDTQYF TGTGCCAGCAGTTATCTGTGGCAGGATTCAGATACGCAGTATTTT
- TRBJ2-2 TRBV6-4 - CASSDQPTGELFF TGTGCCAGCAGTGACCAGCCCACCGGGGAGCTGTTTTTT
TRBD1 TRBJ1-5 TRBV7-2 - CPDERGPNQPQHF TGTCCCGATGAGAGGGGGCCCAATCAGCCCCAGCATTTT
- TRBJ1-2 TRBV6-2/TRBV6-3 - CASSRRQELVDYGYTF TGTGCCAGCAGTAGAAGACAGGAACTCGTAGACTATGGCTACACCTTC
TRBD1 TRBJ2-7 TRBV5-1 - CATKDRDAYEQYF TGCGCCACCAAGGACAGGGACGCCTACGAGCAGTACTTC
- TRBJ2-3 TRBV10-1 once CASSEYGLGTDTQYF TGCGCCAGCAGTGAATATGGACTCGGCACAGATACGCAGTATTTT
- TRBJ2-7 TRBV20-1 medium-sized CSAQGRDYEQYF TGCAGTGCCCAGGGGAGGGACTACGAGCAGTACTTC
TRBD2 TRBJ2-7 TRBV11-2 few CASSLVTSLYEQYF TGTGCCAGCAGCTTAGTGACTAGCCTCTACGAGCAGTACTTC
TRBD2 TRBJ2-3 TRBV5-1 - CASSLGLVHSTDTQYF TGCGCCAGCAGCCTCGGACTAGTCCATAGCACAGATACGCAGTATTTT
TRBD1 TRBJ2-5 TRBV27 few CASSSMGQAQETQYF TGTGCCAGCAGTTCTATGGGACAGGCCCAAGAGACCCAGTACTTC
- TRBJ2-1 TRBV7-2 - CASSSRVASYNEQFF TGTGCCAGCAGTTCCCGGGTTGCTTCTTACAATGAGCAGTTCTTC
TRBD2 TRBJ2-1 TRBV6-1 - CASSRSPTSGAHGDEQFF TGTGCCAGCAGCCGCTCCCCGACTAGCGGGGCCCATGGGGATGAGCAGTTCTTC
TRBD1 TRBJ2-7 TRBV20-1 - CSASRGQGYEQYF TGCAGTGCTAGTCGGGGACAGGGCTACGAGCAGTACTTC
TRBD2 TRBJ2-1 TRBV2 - CASSKRDYSYNEQFF TGTGCCAGCAGTAAGCGGGACTACTCTTACAATGAGCAGTTCTTC
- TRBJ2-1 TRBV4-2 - CASSQGRWGSYNEQFF TGTGCCAGCAGCCAAGGTCGCTGGGGCTCCTACAATGAGCAGTTCTTC
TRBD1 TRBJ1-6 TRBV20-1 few CSVAGQVKENSPLHF TGCAGTGTGGCGGGACAGGTTAAGGAAAATTCACCCCTCCACTTT
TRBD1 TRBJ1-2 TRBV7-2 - CASSLRGGSTQGYTF TGTGCCAGCAGCTTACGAGGGGGCTCAACGCAAGGCTACACCTTC
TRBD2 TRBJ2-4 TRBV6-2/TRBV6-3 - CASSYHSGLAKNIQYF TGTGCCAGCAGTTACCATAGCGGGTTAGCCAAAAACATTCAGTACTTC
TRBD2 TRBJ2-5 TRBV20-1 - CSADILGLAYQETQYF TGCAGTGCAGATATATTGGGACTAGCTTACCAAGAGACCCAGTACTTC
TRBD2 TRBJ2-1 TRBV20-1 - CSAPSRVASGMNEQFF TGCAGTGCCCCCTCTCGTGTGGCTAGCGGGATGAATGAGCAGTTCTTC
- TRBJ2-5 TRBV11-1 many CASSFYRTETQYF TGTGCCAGCAGCTTCTACAGGACAGAGACCCAGTACTTC
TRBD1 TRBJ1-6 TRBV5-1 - CASSAGTVHNSPLHF TGCGCCAGCAGCGCCGGGACAGTCCATAATTCACCCCTCCACTTT
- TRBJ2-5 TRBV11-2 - CASSLRQFPQETQYF TGTGCCAGCAGCCTCCGACAGTTCCCCCAAGAGACCCAGTACTTC
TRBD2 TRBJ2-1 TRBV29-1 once CSVDASGGNEQFF TGCAGCGTTGATGCATCGGGGGGGAATGAGCAGTTCTTC
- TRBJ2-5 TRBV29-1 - CSVGSWNQETQYF TGCAGCGTTGGGAGTTGGAATCAAGAGACCCAGTACTTC
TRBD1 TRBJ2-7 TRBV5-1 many CASSFGTGSSYEQYF TGCGCCAGCAGCTTCGGGACAGGAAGCTCCTACGAGCAGTACTTC
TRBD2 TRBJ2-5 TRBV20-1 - CSARATGTSGKETQYF TGCAGTGCTAGAGCGACCGGGACTAGCGGGAAAGAGACCCAGTACTTC
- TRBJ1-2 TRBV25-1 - CASREDGANYGYTF TGTGCCAGCAGGGAGGACGGAGCTAACTATGGCTACACCTTC
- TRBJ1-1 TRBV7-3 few CASSLSGVMNTEAFF TGTGCCAGCAGCTTAAGCGGGGTAATGAACACTGAAGCTTTCTTT